The 26 T cell receptor beta chains reported below all come from one sample, sequenced in a study of OX40 agonist ivuxolimab in advanced cancers. Sequencing was performed with immunoSEQ multiplex PCR; in TCRdb, only in-frame clones are kept and a portion is missing. Among 40,000 to 55,000 clones listed, around 90% were seen once. Sequenced material: CD4+ or CD8+ T cells sorted from blood, taken in a trial of the OX40 agonist ivuxolimab. Every receptor here comes from an adult with an advanced solid tumor such as melanoma, head and neck, liver or kidney cancer.

CDR3 bases: TGTGCCACCAGCTTTCACCTAGCGGGAACCACAGATACGCAGTATTTT. Encoded protein: CATSFHLAGTTDTQYF. The chain is built from TRBV15 and TRBJ2-3; 9 positions match TRBD2. The J segment lost 2 bases and the V segment lost 5 bases, leaving 8 bases of the junction unmatched. The CDR3 is 16 amino acids. Germline V gene sequence: CDR1 LNHNV, CDR2 YYDKDF (reference sequence).

This chain uses TRBV28 with TRBJ2-7, with 14 bases aligning to TRBD2. V lost 7 bases, J lost 2 bases, and 1 base stayed unmatched. Germline V gene data show CDR1 as MDHEN and CDR2 as SYDVKM. The CDR3 has 14 amino acids. CDR3 residues: CASKTSGRAYEQYF. In DNA, the CDR3 is TGTGCCAGCAAGACTAGCGGGAGGGCCTACGAGCAGTACTTC.

V is TRBV27 and J is TRBJ2-7; 7 bases fit TRBD2. This CDR3 has 14 residues. Germline trimming cut 6 bases from V and 2 bases from J; bases unmatched to any gene: 7. Germline CDR1 is MNHEY and CDR2 is SMNVEV (reference sequence). CDR3 residues: CASRVGGFPYEQYF. The CDR3 DNA follows: TGTGCCAGCAGGGTCGGGGGGTTCCCCTACGAGCAGTACTTC.

V usage is TRBV4-2 and J usage is TRBJ2-7; D could derive from TRBD1 or TRBD2 (5 bases each). The germline V and J ends were trimmed by 1 base and 5 bases, with 18 bases remaining between them. The length of the CDR3 is 16 residues. Per the germline V gene, CDR1 is LGHNA and CDR2 is YNFKEQ. In DNA form, the CDR3 reads TGTGCCAGCAGCCAAGGATACGAGGGGTTGGGGCACGAGCAGTACTTC. Its protein is CASSQGYEGLGHEQYF.

The chain combines TRBV6-5 with TRBJ2-2; D remains ambiguous. V lost 2 bases to trimming and J lost 7 bases, with 8 bases between them. Per germline, CDR1 MNHEY and CDR2 SVGAGI. CDR3 length: 13 amino acids. The CDR3: CASSYGDFGELFF. CDR3 DNA: TGTGCCAGCAGTTACGGGGATTTCGGGGAGCTGTTTTTT.

The V call is TRBV6-5, the J call TRBJ1-1; D is undetermined. The CDR3 runs to 12 residues. The germline V gene has CDR1 MNHEY and CDR2 SVGAGI. Trimming cost V 6 bases and J 1 base, with 6 bases left between them. CDR3 sequence: CASRVRNTEAFF. CDR3 bases: TGTGCCAGCAGGGTAAGGAACACTGAAGCTTTCTTT.

This sequence joins TRBV15 and TRBJ2-1, with D maybe TRBD2 (5 bases). Trimming removed 11 bases from V and 3 bases from J, with 17 bases in between. The CDR3 is 14 residues long. Germline V gene data show CDR1 as LNHNV and CDR2 as YYDKDF (reference sequence). The CDR3 DNA reads as TGTGCCGTTACGATGGACTCGAACTACAATGAGCAGTTCTTC. Translated: CAVTMDSNYNEQFF. The full variable domain, with the rest looked up from reference TRBV15 and TRBJ2-1, is DAMVIQNPRYQVTQFGKPVTLSCSQTLNHNVMYWYQQKSSQAPKLLFHYYDKDFNNEADTPDNFQSRRPNTSFCFLDIRSPGLGDTAMYLCAVTMDSNYNEQFFGPGTRLTVL.

The chain recombines TRBV19 with TRBJ2-7; D might be TRBD2 (5 bases). The germline CDR1 and CDR2 sequences are LNHDA and SQIVND (reference sequence). The length of the CDR3 is 15 residues. V lost 0 bases, J lost 0 bases, and 9 bases lay in between. The CDR3 spells CASSIEDGGSYEQYF. DNA of the CDR3: TGTGCCAGTAGTATAGAGGACGGAGGCTCCTACGAGCAGTACTTC.

The chain carries TRBV2 and TRBJ2-5; 11 bases are shared with TRBD2. V lost 10 bases to trimming and J lost 4 bases; unmatched junction nucleotides: 14. Germline lookup yields CDR1 SNHLY and CDR2 FYNNEI. This CDR3 region has 16 residues. The CDR3: CATPDGLAGGIETQYF. The CDR3, as DNA: TGTGCCACCCCCGACGGGCTAGCGGGAGGTATAGAGACCCAGTACTTC.

The rearrangement joins TRBV9 to TRBJ2-7; 9 positions agree with TRBD1. Germline V gene data show CDR1 as SGDLS and CDR2 as YYNGEE. The CDR3 covers 15 residues. V was clipped by 4 bases and J by 1 base; unmatched bases: 6. For the CDR3, the DNA is TGTGCCAGCAGCCCCCGGGACAGGGATTCCTACGAGCAGTACTTC. This encodes CASSPRDRDSYEQYF.

CDR3 nucleotide sequence: TGTGCCAGCAGTTTCGGTGCAACTAATGAAAAACTGTTTTTT. Amino acids: CASSFGATNEKLFF. This sequence joins TRBV28 and TRBJ1-4; D unresolved. V lost 3 bases to trimming and J lost 0 bases, with 5 bases between them. This CDR3 region has 14 residues. Looked up from germline, CDR1 is MDHEN and CDR2 is SYDVKM.

CDR3 protein: CASSLSPTLNTEAFF. CDR3 nucleotide sequence: TGTGCCAGCAGTTTATCCCCCACATTGAACACTGAAGCTTTCTTT. The chain combines TRBV27 with TRBJ1-1; D call uncertain. CDR3 length equals 15 residues. Trimming stripped 0 bases from V and 0 bases from J, with 8 bases between. Germline V gene sequence: CDR1 MNHEY, CDR2 SMNVEV (reference sequence).

This chain uses TRBV4-1 with TRBJ2-7; weak D call: TRBD2 (5 bases). V shed 3 bases and J shed 4 bases, with 13 bases lying between them. The CDR3 consists of 14 residues. Germline V CDR1 and CDR2: MGHRA, YSYEKL. CDR3 nucleotides: TGCGCCAGCAGCCACCGAGGGCTAGCTTACGAGCAGTACTTC. Protein: CASSHRGLAYEQYF.

The V and J genes are TRBV7-8 and TRBJ1-1; D uncertain. The CDR3 sequence is 14 residues long. CDR1 SGHVS and CDR2 FQNEAQ come from the germline V gene. V gave up 2 bases and J gave up 0 bases, with 7 bases separating them. The CDR3 bases are TGTGCCAGCAGCTTAAGGGAGCTGAACACTGAAGCTTTCTTT. Translating gives CASSLRELNTEAFF.

This clone was seen a single time. The rearrangement uses TRBV7-6 and TRBJ2-3, with 9 bases matching TRBD2. The V gene end was trimmed by 3 bases and the J gene end by 0 bases; junction bases not matched to a gene: 1. This CDR3 spans 15 amino acids. Germline lookup yields CDR1 SGHVS and CDR2 FNYEAQ. The CDR3 nucleotides are TGTGCCAGCAGCTTCCTAGCGGGAAGCACAGATACGCAGTATTTT. It translates to CASSFLAGSTDTQYF.

Here the CDR3 DNA reads TGTGCCAGCGACGCTAGCGTCAGCACAGATACGCAGTATTTT. As protein: CASDASVSTDTQYF. The chain couples TRBV6-1 to TRBJ2-3; tentative D call: TRBD2 (6 bases). The CDR3 extends over 14 amino acids. Deletions cut 8 bases from V and 0 bases from J, with 12 bases between. Germline V gives CDR1 MNHNS, CDR2 SASEGT.

The chain recombines TRBV29-1 with TRBJ1-3; a possible D gene is TRBD1 (5 bases). Trimming cost V 6 bases and J 4 bases, with 10 bases left between them. Germline CDR1 SQVTM, CDR2 ANQGSEA. The CDR3 has 12 amino acids. CDR3 region: CSVQGYGNTIYF. CDR3 bases: TGCAGCGTGCAGGGTTACGGAAACACCATATATTTT.

V is TRBV11-2 and J is TRBJ1-6, with TRBD1 matching 11 bases. CDR1 is SGHAT and CDR2 is FQNNGV in the germline V gene. Trimming took 3 bases from V and 13 from J; bases not matched to a gene: 8. The CDR3 covers 15 residues. Here the CDR3 reads CASSFGTGGPNPLHF. In nucleotides, the CDR3 is TGTGCCAGCAGCTTTGGGACAGGGGGGCCCAACCCCCTCCACTTT.

The chain is built from TRBV27 and TRBJ1-2; 9 bases fit TRBD1. The CDR3 covers 14 residues. Germline V CDR1 and CDR2: MNHEY, SMNVEV (reference sequence). V trimming: 6 bases; J trimming: 4 bases; junction bases outside the gene matches: 6. CDR3 in amino acids: CASRGTGSVYGYTF. DNA for the CDR3: TGTGCCAGCAGGGGGACAGGGTCTGTCTATGGCTACACCTTC.

The chain combines TRBV11-2 with TRBJ2-3; possibly TRBD1 for D (5 bases). V lost 0 bases to trimming and J lost 4 bases, with 11 bases between them. Per germline, CDR1 SGHAT and CDR2 FQNNGV. The CDR3 length is 15 residues. In nucleotides, the CDR3 is TGTGCCAGCAGCTTAGATAGGGGTGGGCCAGATACGCAGTATTTT. As protein: CASSLDRGGPDTQYF.

The rearrangement uses TRBV13 and TRBJ2-7, with D unresolved. The germline CDR1 and CDR2 sequences are PRHDT and FYEKMQ (reference sequence). With 0 bases removed from V and 6 bases from J, the gap between germline ends came to 3 bases. The CDR3 sequence is 11 residues long. The CDR3 DNA follows: TGTGCCAGCAGCTTAGGCCCCGAGCAGTACTTC. This encodes CASSLGPEQYF.

This clone appeared a few times. The chain recombines TRBV15 with TRBJ1-5; tentative D call: TRBD1 (6 bases). CDR1 is LNHNV and CDR2 is YYDKDF in the germline V gene (reference sequence). This CDR3 has 16 residues. Trimming stripped 4 bases from V and 0 bases from J, with 13 bases between. CDR3 in DNA: TGTGCCACCAGCACGGGGTCAGGGGATAGCAATCAGCCCCAGCATTTT. Its translation: CATSTGSGDSNQPQHF.

The chain joins TRBV7-3 to TRBJ2-7; 8 bases match TRBD2. The V and J ends lost 2 bases and 5 bases, in that order; junction bases with no gene match: 14. This CDR3 has 17 residues. Looked up from germline, CDR1 is SGHTA and CDR2 is FQGTGA. The CDR3 DNA sequence: TGTGCCAGCAGCTTAGCCGGCGGGGGGCTCACCCACCACGAGCAGTACTTC. Protein sequence: CASSLAGGGLTHHEQYF. The full variable domain, in which reference TRBV7-3 and TRBJ2-7 provide the parts outside the CDR3, is GAGVSQTPSNKVTEKGKYVELRCDPISGHTALYWYRQSLGQGPEFLIYFQGTGAADDSGLPNDRFFAVRPEGSVSTLKIQRTERGDSAVYLCASSLAGGGLTHHEQYFGPGTRLTVT.

The V call is TRBV15, the J call TRBJ1-2, with D hard to call. The V and J ends lost 2 bases and 10 bases respectively, with 14 bases between them. Germline lookup yields CDR1 LNHNV and CDR2 YYDKDF (reference sequence). This CDR3 has 13 residues. Written as DNA, the CDR3 is TGTGCCACCAGCAGAACGGGAAACCGCTTCTACACCTTC. Amino acids: CATSRTGNRFYTF.

The rearrangement links TRBV5-1 to TRBJ2-7; D unresolved. Germline V gene lookup returns CDR1 SGHRS and CDR2 YFSETQ. V was trimmed by 4 bases and J by 0 bases, leaving 8 bases between them. CDR3 size: 13 residues. CDR3 sequence: CASSPTHSYEQYF. The CDR3 coding sequence is TGCGCCAGCAGCCCTACCCACTCCTACGAGCAGTACTTC.

The V and J genes are TRBV5-4 and TRBJ2-7; 7 bases align to TRBD2. In germline, CDR1 is SGHNT, CDR2 YYREEE (reference sequence). This CDR3 spans 14 amino acids. With V trimmed by 4 bases and J by 6 bases, 10 bases remained unmatched. The CDR3 region is CASSLREGRGEQYF. CDR3 bases: TGTGCCAGCAGCCTGAGGGAGGGTAGAGGCGAGCAGTACTTC. Combining the CDR3 with reference TRBV5-4 and TRBJ2-7 gives the whole variable domain ETGVTQSPTHLIKTRGQQVTLRCSSQSGHNTVSWYQQALGQGPQFIFQYYREEENGRGNFPPRFSGLQFPNYSSELNVNALELDDSALYLCASSLREGRGEQYFGPGTRLTVT.